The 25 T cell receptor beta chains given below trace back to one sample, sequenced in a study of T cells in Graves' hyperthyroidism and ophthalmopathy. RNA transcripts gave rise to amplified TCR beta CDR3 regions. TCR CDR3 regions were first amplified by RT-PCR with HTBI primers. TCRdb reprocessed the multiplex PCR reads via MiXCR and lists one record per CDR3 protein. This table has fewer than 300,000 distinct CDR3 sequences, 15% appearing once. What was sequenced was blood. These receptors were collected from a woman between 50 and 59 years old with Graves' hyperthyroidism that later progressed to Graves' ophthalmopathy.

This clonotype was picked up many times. The CDR3 sequence is CASRINTEAFF. DNA of the CDR3: TGTGCCAGCAGGATAAACACTGAAGCTTTCTTT. The V call is TRBV6-1, the J call TRBJ1-1; D call uncertain. The CDR3 is made up of 11 amino acids. Germline CDR1 MNHNS, CDR2 SASEGT. Trimming took 6 bases from V and 2 from J, leaving 4 bases between them.

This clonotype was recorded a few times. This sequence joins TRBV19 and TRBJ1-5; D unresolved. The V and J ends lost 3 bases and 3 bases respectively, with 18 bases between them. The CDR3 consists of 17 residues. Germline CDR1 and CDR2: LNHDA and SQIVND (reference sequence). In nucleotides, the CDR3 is TGTGCCAGTAGTATCGGATCGGCTCCCGGGATCAATCAGCCCCAGCATTTT. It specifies CASSIGSAPGINQPQHF.

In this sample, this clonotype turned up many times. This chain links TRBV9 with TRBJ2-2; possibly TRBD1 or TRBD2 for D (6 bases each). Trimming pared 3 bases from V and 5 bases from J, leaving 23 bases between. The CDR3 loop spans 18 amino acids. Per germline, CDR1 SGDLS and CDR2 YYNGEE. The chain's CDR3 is CASSDSTGLGGTTGELFF. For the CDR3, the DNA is TGTGCCAGCAGCGACAGCACAGGGTTAGGAGGGACAACCGGGGAGCTGTTTTTT.

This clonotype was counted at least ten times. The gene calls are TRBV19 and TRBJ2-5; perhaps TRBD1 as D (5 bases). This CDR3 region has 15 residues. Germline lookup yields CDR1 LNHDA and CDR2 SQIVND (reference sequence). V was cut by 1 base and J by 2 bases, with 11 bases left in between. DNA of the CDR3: TGTGCCAGTAGTATAGCTGCAGGGATGCAAGAGACCCAGTACTTC. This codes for CASSIAAGMQETQYF.

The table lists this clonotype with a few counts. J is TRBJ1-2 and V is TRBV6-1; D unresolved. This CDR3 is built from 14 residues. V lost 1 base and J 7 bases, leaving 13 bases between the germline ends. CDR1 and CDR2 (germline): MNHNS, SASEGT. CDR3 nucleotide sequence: TGTGCCAGCAGTGAAGGATCAGACAAGCCTGGCTACACCTTC. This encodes CASSEGSDKPGYTF.

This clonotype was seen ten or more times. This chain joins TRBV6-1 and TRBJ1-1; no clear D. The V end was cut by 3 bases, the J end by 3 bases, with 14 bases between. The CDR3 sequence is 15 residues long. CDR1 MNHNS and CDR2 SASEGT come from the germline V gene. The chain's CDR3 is CASSEGTGLDTEAFF. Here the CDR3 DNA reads TGTGCCAGCAGTGAGGGTACGGGTTTGGACACTGAAGCTTTCTTT.

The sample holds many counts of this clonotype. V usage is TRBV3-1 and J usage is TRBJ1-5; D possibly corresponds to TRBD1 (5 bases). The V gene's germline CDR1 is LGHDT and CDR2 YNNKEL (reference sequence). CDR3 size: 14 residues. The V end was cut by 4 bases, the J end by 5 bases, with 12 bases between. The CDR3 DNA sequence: TGTGCCAGCAGCCCCGGGGAGGGGCATCAGCCCCAGCATTTT. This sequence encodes CASSPGEGHQPQHF.

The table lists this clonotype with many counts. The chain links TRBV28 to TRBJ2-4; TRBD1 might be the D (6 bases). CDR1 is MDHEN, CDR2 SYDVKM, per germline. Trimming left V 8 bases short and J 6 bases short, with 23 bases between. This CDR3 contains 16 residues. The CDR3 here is CASHGWGQRVRNIQYF. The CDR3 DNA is TGTGCCAGCCACGGGTGGGGACAACGAGTGAGAAACATTCAGTACTTC. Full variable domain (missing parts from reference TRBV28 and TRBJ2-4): DVKVTQSSRYLVKRTGEKVFLECVQDMDHENMFWYRQDPGLGLRLIYFSYDVKMKEKGDIPEGYSVSREKKERFSLILESASTNQTSMYLCASHGWGQRVRNIQYFGAGTRLSVL.

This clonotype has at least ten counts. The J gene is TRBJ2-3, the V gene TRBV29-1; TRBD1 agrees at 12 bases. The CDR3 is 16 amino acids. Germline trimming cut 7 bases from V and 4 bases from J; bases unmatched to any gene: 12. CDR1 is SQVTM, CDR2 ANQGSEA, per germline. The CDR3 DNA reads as TGCAGCGCTAGCCGGACCGGGACAGGGGGCGCAGATACGCAGTATTTT. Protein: CSASRTGTGGADTQYF.

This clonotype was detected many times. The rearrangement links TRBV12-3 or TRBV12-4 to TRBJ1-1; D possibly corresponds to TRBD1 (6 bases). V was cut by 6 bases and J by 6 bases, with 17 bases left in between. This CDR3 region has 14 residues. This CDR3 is CASSREGGAAEAFF. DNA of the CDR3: TGTGCCAGCAGCCGAGAGGGGGGCGCGGCTGAAGCTTTCTTT.

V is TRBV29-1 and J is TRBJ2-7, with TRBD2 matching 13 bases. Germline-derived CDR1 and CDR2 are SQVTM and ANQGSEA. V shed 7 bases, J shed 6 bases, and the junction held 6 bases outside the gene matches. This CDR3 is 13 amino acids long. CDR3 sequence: CSAQTSGGTEQYF. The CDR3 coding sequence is TGCAGCGCCCAGACTAGCGGGGGGACCGAGCAGTACTTC.

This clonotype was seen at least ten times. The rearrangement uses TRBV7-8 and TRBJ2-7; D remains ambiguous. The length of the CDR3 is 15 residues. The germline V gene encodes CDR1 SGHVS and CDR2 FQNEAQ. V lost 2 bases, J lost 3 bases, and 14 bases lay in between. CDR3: CASSLKAVSYYEQYF. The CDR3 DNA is TGTGCCAGCAGCTTAAAGGCTGTATCTTACTACGAGCAGTACTTC.

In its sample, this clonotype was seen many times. This CDR3 is CASSLGTVSYEQYF. For the CDR3, the DNA is TGTGCCAGCAGTTTAGGCACGGTGTCCTACGAGCAGTACTTC. This chain connects TRBV27 to TRBJ2-7; D gene ambiguous. Germline V gives CDR1 MNHEY, CDR2 SMNVEV (reference sequence). CDR3 size: 14 residues. Trimming took 2 bases from V and 1 from J, leaving 9 bases between them.

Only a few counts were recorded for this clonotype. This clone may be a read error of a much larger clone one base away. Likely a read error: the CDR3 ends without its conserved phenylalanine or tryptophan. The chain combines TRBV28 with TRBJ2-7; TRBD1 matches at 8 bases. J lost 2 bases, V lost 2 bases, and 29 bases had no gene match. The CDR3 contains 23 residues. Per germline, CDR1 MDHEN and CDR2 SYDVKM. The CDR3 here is CASSLRNFQGARLGSGTAYEQYL. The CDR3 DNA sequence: TGTGCCAGCAGTTTAAGGAACTTCCAGGGGGCTAGACTGGGTTCGGGAACCGCCTACGAGCAGTACCTC.

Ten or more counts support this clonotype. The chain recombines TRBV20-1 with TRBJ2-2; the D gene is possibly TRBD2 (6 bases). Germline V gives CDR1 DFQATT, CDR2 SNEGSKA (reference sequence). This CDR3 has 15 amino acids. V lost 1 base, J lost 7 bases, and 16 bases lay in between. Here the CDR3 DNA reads TGCAGTGCTAGAGTCTTGGGCGGAGGGCACGGGGAGCTGTTTTTT. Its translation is CSARVLGGGHGELFF.

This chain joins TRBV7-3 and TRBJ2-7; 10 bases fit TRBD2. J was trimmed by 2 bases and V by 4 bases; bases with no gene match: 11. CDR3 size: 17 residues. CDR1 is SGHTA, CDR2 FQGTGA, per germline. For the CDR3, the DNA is TGTGCCAGCAGCTCCCAGGGAGGGCTAGCGGGAGCCTACGAGCAGTACTTC. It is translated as CASSSQGGLAGAYEQYF.

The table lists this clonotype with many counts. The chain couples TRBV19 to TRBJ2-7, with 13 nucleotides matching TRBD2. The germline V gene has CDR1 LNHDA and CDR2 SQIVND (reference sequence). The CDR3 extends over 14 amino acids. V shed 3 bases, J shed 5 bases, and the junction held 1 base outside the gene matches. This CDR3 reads CASSIGLAGDEQYF. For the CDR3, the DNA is TGTGCCAGTAGTATCGGACTAGCGGGAGACGAGCAGTACTTC.

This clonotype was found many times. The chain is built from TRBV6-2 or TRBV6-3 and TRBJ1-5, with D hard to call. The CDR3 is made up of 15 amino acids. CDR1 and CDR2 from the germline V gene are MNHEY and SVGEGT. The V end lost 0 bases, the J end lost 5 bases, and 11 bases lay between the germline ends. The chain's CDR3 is CASSYSFSRDQPQHF. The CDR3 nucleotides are TGTGCCAGCAGTTACTCCTTCAGTAGAGATCAGCCCCAGCATTTT.

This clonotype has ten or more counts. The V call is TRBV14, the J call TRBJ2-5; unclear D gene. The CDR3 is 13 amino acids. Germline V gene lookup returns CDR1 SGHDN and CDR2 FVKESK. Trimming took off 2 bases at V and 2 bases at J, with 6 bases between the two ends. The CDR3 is CASSQWLQETQYF. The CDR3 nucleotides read TGTGCCAGCAGCCAATGGCTTCAAGAGACCCAGTACTTC.

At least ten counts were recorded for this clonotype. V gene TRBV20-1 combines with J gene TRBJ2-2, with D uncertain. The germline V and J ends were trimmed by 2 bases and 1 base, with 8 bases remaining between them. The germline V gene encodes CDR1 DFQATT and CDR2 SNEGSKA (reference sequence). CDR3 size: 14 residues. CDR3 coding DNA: TGCAGTGCTAGACTGTCCGGGAACACCGGGGAGCTGTTTTTT. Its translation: CSARLSGNTGELFF.

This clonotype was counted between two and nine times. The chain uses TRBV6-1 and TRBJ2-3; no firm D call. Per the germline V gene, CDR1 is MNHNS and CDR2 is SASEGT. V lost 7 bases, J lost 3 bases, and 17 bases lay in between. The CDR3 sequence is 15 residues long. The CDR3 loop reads CASMVGPRSTDTQYF. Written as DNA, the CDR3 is TGTGCCAGCATGGTAGGACCCCGAAGTACAGATACGCAGTATTTT.

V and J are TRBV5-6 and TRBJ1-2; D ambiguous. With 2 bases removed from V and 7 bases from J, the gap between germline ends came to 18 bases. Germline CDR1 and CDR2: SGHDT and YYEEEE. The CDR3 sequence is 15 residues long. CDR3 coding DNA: TGTGCCAGCAGCTTCGCACGGACGACTCACTGTGGCTACACCTTC. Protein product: CASSFARTTHCGYTF.

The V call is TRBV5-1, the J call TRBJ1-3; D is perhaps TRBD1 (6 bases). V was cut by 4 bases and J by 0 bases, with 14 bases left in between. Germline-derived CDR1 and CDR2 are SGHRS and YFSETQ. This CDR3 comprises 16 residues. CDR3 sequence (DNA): TGCGCCAGCAGCCATTCAGGACAGACCTCTGGAAACACCATATATTTT. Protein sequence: CASSHSGQTSGNTIYF.

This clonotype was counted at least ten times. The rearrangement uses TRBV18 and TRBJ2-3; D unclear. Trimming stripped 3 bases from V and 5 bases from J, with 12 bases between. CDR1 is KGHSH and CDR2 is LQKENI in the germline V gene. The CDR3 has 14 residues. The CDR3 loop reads CASSPAAGRDTQYF. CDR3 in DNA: TGTGCCAGCTCACCGGCGGCAGGAAGAGATACGCAGTATTTT.

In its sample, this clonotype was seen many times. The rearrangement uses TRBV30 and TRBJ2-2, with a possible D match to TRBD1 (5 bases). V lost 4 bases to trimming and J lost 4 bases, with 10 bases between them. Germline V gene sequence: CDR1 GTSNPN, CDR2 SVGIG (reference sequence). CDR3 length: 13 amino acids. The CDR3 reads CAWTGQSTGELFF. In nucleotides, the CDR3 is TGTGCCTGGACAGGGCAAAGCACCGGGGAGCTGTTTTTT.